This T cell receptor beta chain was retrieved from a study of cytomegalovirus exposure and HLA in healthy donors. TCRdb keeps only in-frame clones here, not all; method: immunoSEQ multiplex PCR. The sample includes about 100,000 clones, around 85% seen only once; the top ten take 3%. Germline-derived CDR1 and CDR2 are SEHNR and FQNEAQ (reference sequence). This CDR3 is 13 amino acids long. The J segment lost 4 bases and the V segment lost 4 bases, leaving 2 bases of the junction unmatched. Study-wide results and limits: The study put 150 or so TCR beta chains on its list as cytomegalovirus-associated.

This clone was observed at least ten times. Antigen: not known. Sequences were obtained from PBMCs. The source is a woman between 18 and 30 years old in good health and CMV-seronegative. The chain combines TRBV7-9 with TRBJ2-5; 8 nucleotides agree with TRBD1. CDR3 in amino acids: CASSSRGPETQYF. In nucleotides, the CDR3 is TGTGCCAGCAGCTCCAGGGGGCCAGAGACCCAGTACTTC.